The 22 T cell receptor beta chains below all came from one sample that was sequenced in a study of T-cell memory formation after mild COVID-19. MiXCR, run by TCRdb on the 5' RACE reads, gives a single entry per CDR3 protein. The sample includes tens of thousands of distinct CDR3 sequences, approximately 15% of them seen just once. Sequencing was done on a sample of PBMCs or a T cell subset sorted from them (not recorded which). Every receptor here comes from an adult woman who had mild COVID-19 (a few samples of this study predate the infection). Cell type and time point are not known.

The rearrangement links TRBV5-6 to TRBJ2-1; D uncertain. CDR3 length: 14 amino acids. Trimming took 3 bases from V and 8 from J, leaving 15 bases between them. The germline gives CDR1 SGHDT, CDR2 YYEEEE. CDR3 sequence reads: CASSSDAERYEQFF. Written as DNA, the CDR3 is TGTGCCAGCAGCTCGGATGCGGAGAGATATGAGCAGTTCTTC.

In its sample, this clonotype was seen many times. This chain connects TRBV4-1 to TRBJ2-3; 10 bases fit TRBD2. V was clipped by 4 bases and J by 6 bases; unmatched bases: 7. Germline V CDR1 and CDR2: MGHRA, YSYEKL. This CDR3 has 15 amino acids. Written as DNA, the CDR3 is TGCGCCAGCAGCCCCCGGACTAGCGGTCCGGATACGCAGTATTTT. This translates into CASSPRTSGPDTQYF.

The rearrangement links TRBV11-2 to TRBJ2-1; 9 bases are a match to TRBD2. Germline CDR1 reads SGHAT; CDR2 reads FQNNGV. V lost 7 bases and J lost 9; bases outside the gene matches: 10. This CDR3 region has 14 residues. In nucleotides, the CDR3 is TGTGCCAGCACTTTGGCTAGCGGGATGTTTGAGCAGTTCTTC. The encoded protein is CASTLASGMFEQFF.

This clonotype was recorded a few times. The CDR3: CATTNPGNPYEQYF. The CDR3 DNA follows: TGTGCCACTACGAACCCCGGGAACCCCTACGAGCAGTACTTC. The chain combines TRBV7-8 with TRBJ2-7; possibly TRBD2 for D (5 bases). The CDR3 is 14 amino acids. Germline V gene sequence: CDR1 SGHVS, CDR2 FQNEAQ. Trimming took off 10 bases at V and 2 bases at J, with 18 bases between the two ends.

The chain uses TRBV27 and TRBJ1-5, with TRBD1 matching 7 bases. CDR1 MNHEY and CDR2 SMNVEV come from the germline V gene (reference sequence). This CDR3 comprises 15 residues. Trimming took 5 bases from V and 11 from J; bases not matched to a gene: 15. The chain's CDR3 is CASSPRPTGALAQHF. The CDR3 DNA reads as TGTGCCAGCAGTCCGCGGCCCACAGGGGCGTTGGCCCAGCATTTT.

The chain has TRBV12-3 or TRBV12-4 and TRBJ2-3, with D possibly being TRBD1 or TRBD2 (5 bases each). This CDR3 contains 14 residues. Trimming left V 7 bases short and J 6 bases short, with 17 bases between. DNA for the CDR3: TGTGCCAGCAACTTGGGTAGTTGGGGGGATACGCAGTATTTT. Its protein product is CASNLGSWGDTQYF.

V is TRBV5-1 and J is TRBJ1-5, with D perhaps matching TRBD1 (6 bases). Germline CDR1 is SGHRS and CDR2 is YFSETQ. V was cut by 0 bases and J by 3 bases, with 10 bases left in between. The CDR3 runs to 15 residues. CDR3 loop: CASSLASGVNQPQHF. The DNA for the CDR3 is TGCGCCAGCAGCTTGGCCTCAGGGGTCAATCAGCCCCAGCATTTT.

Only a few counts were recorded for this clonotype. This rearrangement joins TRBV15 to TRBJ1-2; D is possibly TRBD1 (5 bases). The V and J ends lost 3 bases and 8 bases respectively, with 16 bases between them. The CDR3 has 14 residues. The germline V gene has CDR1 LNHNV and CDR2 YYDKDF (reference sequence). DNA for the CDR3: TGTGCCACCAGCAGGGGGGACCCCCCGGGGGGCTACACCTTC. Translated, it gives CATSRGDPPGGYTF.

The rearrangement uses TRBV7-8 and TRBJ2-7, with D possibly matching TRBD2 (5 bases). Trimming pared 3 bases from V and 3 bases from J, leaving 12 bases between. There are 14 residues in the CDR3. Germline V CDR1 and CDR2: SGHVS, FQNEAQ. Here the CDR3 reads CASSLPPEVYEQYF. DNA for the CDR3: TGTGCCAGCAGCTTGCCCCCGGAGGTCTACGAGCAGTACTTC.

This clonotype was seen a handful of times. This sequence joins TRBV27 and TRBJ2-1; 7 bases line up with TRBD1. This CDR3 has 15 amino acids. The junction had 4 bases not matched to a gene; V was cut back by 5 bases and J by 0 bases. CDR1 and CDR2 (germline): MNHEY, SMNVEV (reference sequence). The CDR3 sequence: CASSPGTASYNEQFF. The CDR3 DNA reads TGTGCCAGCAGTCCGGGGACAGCCTCCTACAATGAGCAGTTCTTC.

This clonotype was seen a few times. The V call is TRBV7-9, the J call TRBJ2-1, with D possibly being TRBD2 (6 bases). The CDR3 runs to 11 residues. The V gene's germline CDR1 is SEHNR and CDR2 FQNEAQ (reference sequence). The V end was cut by 8 bases, the J end by 8 bases, with 10 bases between. CDR3 in DNA: TGTGCCAGCGGGCGGGGACATGAGCAGTTCTTC. It is translated as CASGRGHEQFF. The full variable domain, in which reference TRBV7-9 and TRBJ2-1 provide the parts outside the CDR3, is DTGVSQNPRHKITKRGQNVTFRCDPISEHNRLYWYRQTLGQGPEFLTYFQNEAQLEKSRLLSDRFSAERPKGSFSTLEIQRTEQGDSAMYLCASGRGHEQFFGPGTRLTVL.

The gene calls are TRBV15 and TRBJ1-6; a possible D gene is TRBD1 (5 bases). CDR3 length equals 14 residues. V was clipped by 6 bases and J by 9 bases, with 15 bases between them. Per the germline V gene, CDR1 is LNHNV and CDR2 is YYDKDF (reference sequence). CDR3 sequence (DNA): TGTGCCACCAGTATCGGGCAGGGTGTTTCACCCCTCCACTTT. Protein: CATSIGQGVSPLHF.

This clonotype was seen a few times. The chain combines TRBV20-1 with TRBJ2-7; D is undetermined. The CDR3 runs 17 residues. Trimming removed 0 bases from V and 3 bases from J, with 21 bases in between. The V gene's germline CDR1 is DFQATT and CDR2 SNEGSKA (reference sequence). CDR3: CSARDYESLRRGYEQYF. The CDR3 nucleotides read TGCAGTGCTAGAGATTACGAATCTCTGCGGAGAGGCTACGAGCAGTACTTC.

This clonotype was seen just once. The CDR3 DNA reads TGTGCCAGCAGTCCCACGGGACTCCAAGAGACCCAGTACTTC. Translated: CASSPTGLQETQYF. The genes are TRBV12-3 or TRBV12-4 and TRBJ2-5; maybe TRBD2 (6 bases). V was pared by 5 bases and J by 1 base, with 11 bases between. This CDR3 comprises 14 residues.

This clonotype was seen repeatedly, ten times or more. The chain carries TRBV5-1 and TRBJ2-7; TRBD1 agrees at 7 bases. Germline-derived CDR1 and CDR2 are SGHRS and YFSETQ. This CDR3 contains 13 residues. Trimming cost V 4 bases and J 2 bases; bases outside gene matches: 3. The CDR3 sequence: CASSPGTAYEQYF. CDR3 nucleotide sequence: TGCGCCAGCAGCCCAGGGACAGCCTACGAGCAGTACTTC.

The chain couples TRBV15 to TRBJ2-1; TRBD2 might be the D (5 bases). The CDR3 has 13 amino acids. In germline, CDR1 is LNHNV, CDR2 YYDKDF (reference sequence). Trimming left V 8 bases short and J 5 bases short, with 13 bases between. The CDR3 region is CATSESGNNEQFF. The CDR3 DNA is TGTGCCACCTCTGAAAGCGGCAACAATGAGCAGTTCTTC.

This clonotype was observed a few times. The chain couples TRBV4-1 to TRBJ2-7; D gene uncertain. Deletions cut 1 base from V and 2 bases from J, with 12 bases between. CDR1 is MGHRA and CDR2 is YSYEKL in the germline V gene. The CDR3 runs to 15 residues. The CDR3 reads CASSQVAGTTYEQYF. In DNA form, the CDR3 reads TGCGCCAGCAGCCAAGTGGCCGGAACCACCTACGAGCAGTACTTC.

The chain combines TRBV24-1 with TRBJ2-1, with D hard to call. Germline lookup yields CDR1 KGHDR and CDR2 SFDVKD. Deletions cut 2 bases from V and 7 bases from J, with 8 bases between. The CDR3 loop spans 13 amino acids. The CDR3: CATSDYKSNEQFF. CDR3 bases: TGTGCCACCAGTGATTATAAAAGTAATGAGCAGTTCTTC.

The gene calls are TRBV6-2 or TRBV6-3 and TRBJ2-1; TRBD2 matches at 9 bases. The CDR3 is 16 amino acids. The junction had 9 bases not matched to a gene; V was cut back by 5 bases and J by 4 bases. Germline values: CDR1 MNHEY, CDR2 SVGEGT. The CDR3: CASSPRLAELYNEQFF. The CDR3 DNA sequence: TGTGCCAGCAGTCCCCGACTAGCGGAGCTTTACAATGAGCAGTTCTTC.

This clonotype was found a few times. The chain is built from TRBV7-8 and TRBJ2-5; 13 nucleotides line up with TRBD2. Germline CDR1 and CDR2: SGHVS and FQNEAQ. The CDR3 covers 17 residues. The J segment lost 0 bases and the V segment lost 5 bases, leaving 6 bases of the junction unmatched. The CDR3 loop reads CASSAAGLAGDQETQYF. The CDR3 bases are TGTGCCAGCAGCGCAGCTGGACTAGCGGGGGACCAAGAGACCCAGTACTTC.

The gene calls are TRBV6-5 and TRBJ2-3; no definite D call. The CDR3 is 13 amino acids. The germline gives CDR1 MNHEY, CDR2 SVGAGI. Trimming shortened V by 0 bases and J by 4 bases, and 5 bases separated the two germline ends. The CDR3 reads CASSYSDPDTQYF. Written as DNA, the CDR3 is TGTGCCAGCAGTTACTCCGACCCAGATACGCAGTATTTT.

The chain employs TRBV12-3 or TRBV12-4 and TRBJ2-7; the match to TRBD2 covers 7 bases. The CDR3 is 13 residues long. Trimming removed 3 bases from V and 5 bases from J; junction bases left unmatched: 4. CDR3 protein: CASSFVGGDEQYF. CDR3 coding DNA: TGTGCCAGCAGTTTTGTGGGGGGGGACGAGCAGTACTTC.